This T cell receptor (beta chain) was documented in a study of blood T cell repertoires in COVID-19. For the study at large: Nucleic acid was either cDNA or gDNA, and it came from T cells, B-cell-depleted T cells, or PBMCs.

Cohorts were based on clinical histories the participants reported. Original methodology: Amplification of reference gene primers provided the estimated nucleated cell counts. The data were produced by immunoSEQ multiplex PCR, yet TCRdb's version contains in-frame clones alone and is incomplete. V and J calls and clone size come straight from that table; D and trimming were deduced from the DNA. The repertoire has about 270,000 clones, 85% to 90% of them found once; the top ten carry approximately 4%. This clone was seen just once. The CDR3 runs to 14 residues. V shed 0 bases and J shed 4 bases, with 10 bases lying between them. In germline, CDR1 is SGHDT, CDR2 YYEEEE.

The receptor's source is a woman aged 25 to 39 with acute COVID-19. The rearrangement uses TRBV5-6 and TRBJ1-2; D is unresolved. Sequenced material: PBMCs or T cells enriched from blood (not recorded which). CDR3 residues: CASSLGQNPYGYTF. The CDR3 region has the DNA TGTGCCAGCAGCTTGGGGCAGAATCCCTATGGCTACACCTTC. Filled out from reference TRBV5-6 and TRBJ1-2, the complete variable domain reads DAGVTQSPTHLIKTRGQQVTLRCSPKSGHDTVSWYQQALGQGPQFIFQYYEEEERQRGNFPDRFSGHQFPNYSSELNVNALLLGDSALYLCASSLGQNPYGYTFGSGTRLTVV.